The entry below gives a single T cell receptor beta chain sequence along with its context. Its antigen remains unidentified. Base qualities were left out, and no much larger clone turns up one base away. The record originates from a study of CD8+CD57+ T cells in acquired aplastic anemia (dated by TCRdb to 2017 to 2018). Regarding the research as a whole: A mean of 3.2 ug of DNA, ranging from roughly 0.19 to 30 ug, was extracted from sorted CD4+ and CD8+ cells. An average of about 10 million reads for CD4+ cells and roughly 11 million reads for CD8+ cells was obtained from healthy donor samples. Study-level results and caveats: Although twenty-nine CD8+ CDR3 sequences were shared by patients and controls, these sequences appeared highly expressed in patients and within the immunodominant clones of patients. Patients and healthy controls showed no significant difference in CD8+ Simpson's diversity (P=0.060).

Inclusive of the bounding cysteine and phenylalanine, the CDR3 is 13 residues long. The retained sequence is limited to the CDR3, 39 bases, with the frame set at the first base. V is clipped by 6 bases and J by 5 bases, and the sequence between their germline boundaries is 11 bases long. In this study, sorted CD4+ and CD8+ T cells from the blood of healthy subjects and of severe aplastic anemia patients had their TCR repertoires deep-sequenced. Ficoll-Paque density gradient centrifugation was used to isolate peripheral blood mononuclear cells. Before DNA was extracted, CD4+ and CD8+ T cells were sorted using either FACS or magnetic beads. Genomic DNA served as template for TCR beta VDJ combination and CDR3 sequence profiling. An Illumina HiSeq 2000 was the platform used for TCR repertoire sequencing. The study's processing was this. Repertoires were assessed using TRBV/TRBJ rearrangement plots, CDR3 size and DJ length profiles, and Simpson's diversity index. The most abundant DNA sequence in the deep sequencing data was taken as the immunodominant clone. CDR3 amino acid sequences were checked for sharing between subjects and were compared against published repertoires and the VDJdb database. TCRdb reworked the public reads: Q25 trimming with fastp, MiXCR clone assembly, productive beta chains retained. For every CDR3 protein sequence, its rows merge into one entry that carries the most common genes and DNA. None of the V and J calls come from the authors' own analysis; TCRdb made them. The sample table lists hundreds of thousands of distinct CDR3 sequences, 55% to 75% of them with a count of one. The ten largest clones represent approximately 3.9% of the sample.

This clonotype was sampled from a human donor in good health, serving as a control. Sequencing input: sorted CD4+, CD8+, or CD8+CD57+ T cells (not recorded which) from PBMCs. The chain links TRBV12-3 or TRBV12-4 with TRBJ2-1; D gene: possibly TRBD2, on 6 matching bases. In nucleotide form, the sequence is TGTGCCAGCAGACCGACTAGAAACAATGAGCAGTTCTTC. Its protein is CASRPTRNNEQFF.